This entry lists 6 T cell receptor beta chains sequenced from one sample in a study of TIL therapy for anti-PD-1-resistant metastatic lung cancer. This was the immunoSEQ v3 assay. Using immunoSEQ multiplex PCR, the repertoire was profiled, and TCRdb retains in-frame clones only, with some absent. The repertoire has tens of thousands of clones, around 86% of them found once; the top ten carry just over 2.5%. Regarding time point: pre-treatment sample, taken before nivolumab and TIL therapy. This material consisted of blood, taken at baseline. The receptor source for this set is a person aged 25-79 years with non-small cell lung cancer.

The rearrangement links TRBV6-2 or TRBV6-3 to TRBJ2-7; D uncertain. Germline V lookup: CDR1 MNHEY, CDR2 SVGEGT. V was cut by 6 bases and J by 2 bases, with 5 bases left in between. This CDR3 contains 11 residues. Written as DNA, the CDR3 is TGTGCCAGCAGCCGGACCTACGAGCAGTACTTC. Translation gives CASSRTYEQYF.

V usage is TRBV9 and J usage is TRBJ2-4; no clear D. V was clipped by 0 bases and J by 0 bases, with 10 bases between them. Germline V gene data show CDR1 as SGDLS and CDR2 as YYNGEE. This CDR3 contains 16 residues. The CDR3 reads CASSVESVLAKNIQYF. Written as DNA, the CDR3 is TGTGCCAGCAGCGTAGAATCAGTGTTAGCCAAAAACATTCAGTACTTC.

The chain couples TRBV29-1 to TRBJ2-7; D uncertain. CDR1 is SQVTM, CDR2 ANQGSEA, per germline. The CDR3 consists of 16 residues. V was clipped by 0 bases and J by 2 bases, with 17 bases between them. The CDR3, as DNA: TGCAGCGTTGAAGATCTTCTGGCATTTGGTGCCTACGAGCAGTACTTC. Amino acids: CSVEDLLAFGAYEQYF.

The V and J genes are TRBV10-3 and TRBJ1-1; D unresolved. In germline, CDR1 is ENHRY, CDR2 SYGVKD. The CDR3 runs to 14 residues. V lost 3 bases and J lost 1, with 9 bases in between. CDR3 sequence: CAISDLTGNTEAFF. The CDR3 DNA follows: TGTGCCATCAGTGACCTGACTGGGAACACTGAAGCTTTCTTT.

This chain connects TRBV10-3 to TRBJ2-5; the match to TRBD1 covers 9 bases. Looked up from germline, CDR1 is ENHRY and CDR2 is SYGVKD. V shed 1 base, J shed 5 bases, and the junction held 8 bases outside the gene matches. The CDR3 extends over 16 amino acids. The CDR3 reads CAISEFSLGQGETQYF. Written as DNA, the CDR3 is TGTGCCATCAGTGAGTTCTCCCTAGGACAGGGGGAGACCCAGTACTTC.

For the CDR3, the DNA is TGTGCCAGCAGCCAAGCTGCCAGGGCCGATTCACCCCTCCACTTT. Translated, it gives CASSQAARADSPLHF. The V call is TRBV5-5, the J call TRBJ1-6; TRBD1 is a possible D gene (5 bases). Germline CDR1 is SGHKS and CDR2 is YYEKEE (reference sequence). This CDR3 has 15 amino acids. V lost 4 bases to trimming and J lost 8 bases, with 16 bases between them.